A single sample gave rise to the 24 T cell receptor beta chains below, sequenced in a study of T cell changes during pregnancy in multiple sclerosis. Using immunoSEQ multiplex PCR, the repertoire was profiled, and TCRdb retains in-frame clones only, with some absent. The sample lists around 40,000 clones, just over 90% occurring once. This sample comprised CD4+ T cells from peripheral blood mononuclear cells, obtained in the third trimester of pregnancy. The receptors originated from a female donor with multiple sclerosis, enrolled in a pregnancy study.

The chain uses TRBV5-6 and TRBJ2-4; D is ambiguous. The CDR3 is 14 amino acids. V was pared by 0 bases and J by 2 bases, with 6 bases between. CDR1 SGHDT and CDR2 YYEEEE come from the germline V gene. CDR3 loop: CASSLVETKNIQYF. The CDR3 nucleotides are TGTGCCAGCAGCTTGGTAGAAACCAAAAACATTCAGTACTTC.

The chain employs TRBV5-6 and TRBJ1-4; D is ambiguous. CDR3 size: 17 residues. CDR1 and CDR2 from the germline V gene are SGHDT and YYEEEE. The V end was cut by 0 bases, the J end by 8 bases, with 20 bases between. The CDR3 DNA is TGTGCCAGCAGCTTGGCCGGGAAAGCGGCCTTGGGGGAAAAACTGTTTTTT. It encodes CASSLAGKAALGEKLFF. Using reference TRBV5-6 and TRBJ1-4 for the parts outside the CDR3, the full variable domain is DAGVTQSPTHLIKTRGQQVTLRCSPKSGHDTVSWYQQALGQGPQFIFQYYEEEERQRGNFPDRFSGHQFPNYSSELNVNALLLGDSALYLCASSLAGKAALGEKLFFGSGTQLSVL.

The V and J genes are TRBV27 and TRBJ2-7, with D perhaps matching TRBD1 (6 bases). Trimming stripped 5 bases from V and 0 bases from J, with 20 bases between. The CDR3 has 17 amino acids. CDR1 and CDR2 from the germline V gene are MNHEY and SMNVEV (reference sequence). CDR3 DNA sequence: TGTGCCAGCAGTCCTTGGTCCAGGGGAGACCGCTCCTACGAGCAGTACTTC. It encodes CASSPWSRGDRSYEQYF.

The gene calls are TRBV2 and TRBJ1-5; D is possibly TRBD1 (5 bases). Deletions cut 1 base from V and 4 bases from J, with 14 bases between. CDR1 is SNHLY and CDR2 is FYNNEI in the germline V gene. The CDR3 length is 16 residues. This CDR3 is CASSEGRQRSNQPQHF. DNA for the CDR3: TGTGCCAGCAGTGAAGGTAGACAGCGATCGAATCAGCCCCAGCATTTT.

The chain recombines TRBV18 with TRBJ2-7, with D perhaps TRBD2 (6 bases). CDR1 is KGHSH and CDR2 is LQKENI in the germline V gene. Trimming shortened V by 4 bases and J by 3 bases, and 13 bases separated the two germline ends. This CDR3 region has 14 residues. The CDR3 DNA follows: TGTGCCAGCTCACTACCCGGGACTGACTACGAGCAGTACTTC. Translated, it gives CASSLPGTDYEQYF. The whole variable domain, filled in from reference TRBV18 and TRBJ2-7, reads NAGVMQNPRHLVRRRGQEARLRCSPMKGHSHVYWYRQLPEEGLKFMVYLQKENIIDESGMPKERFSAEFPKEGPSILRIQQVVRGDSAAYFCASSLPGTDYEQYFGPGTRLTVT.

This sequence joins TRBV11-3 and TRBJ2-3, with 7 bases fitting TRBD2. J gave up 2 bases and V 3 bases, and 2 bases lay outside the gene matches. Germline-derived CDR1 and CDR2 are SGHNT and YENEEA. The CDR3 contains 14 residues. This chain's CDR3 is CASSFGGTTDTQYF. The CDR3 bases are TGTGCCAGCAGCTTCGGGGGGACCACAGATACGCAGTATTTT. Based on the CDR3 plus reference TRBV11-3 and TRBJ2-3, the full variable domain is EAGVVQSPRYKIIEKKQPVAFWCNPISGHNTLYWYLQNLGQGPELLIRYENEEAVDDSQLPKDRFSAERLKGVDSTLKIQPAELGDSAVYLCASSFGGTTDTQYFGPGTRLTVL.

The chain couples TRBV18 to TRBJ2-5; D not resolved. This CDR3 comprises 17 residues. V was clipped by 2 bases and J by 2 bases, with 18 bases between them. Germline V gene data show CDR1 as KGHSH and CDR2 as LQKENI. The CDR3 coding sequence is TGTGCCAGCTCACCAGCTTTTACGACACCCCTTCAAGAGACCCAGTACTTC. Its translation: CASSPAFTTPLQETQYF. Full variable domain (outside the CDR3, taken from reference TRBV18 and TRBJ2-5): NAGVMQNPRHLVRRRGQEARLRCSPMKGHSHVYWYRQLPEEGLKFMVYLQKENIIDESGMPKERFSAEFPKEGPSILRIQQVVRGDSAAYFCASSPAFTTPLQETQYFGPGTRLLVL.

This clone was seen only a few times. The gene calls are TRBV6-1 and TRBJ1-1; D uncertain. The V end was cut by 4 bases, the J end by 1 base, with 10 bases between. This CDR3 comprises 14 residues. Germline V gives CDR1 MNHNS, CDR2 SASEGT. The CDR3 region has the DNA TGTGCCAGCAGTGCTACTTACAGGAACACTGAAGCTTTCTTT. This sequence encodes CASSATYRNTEAFF.

This chain joins TRBV28 and TRBJ2-7; TRBD2 matches at 9 bases. The CDR3 spans 13 residues. Germline CDR1 reads MDHEN; CDR2 reads SYDVKM. J lost 4 bases, V lost 8 bases, and 6 bases had no gene match. The CDR3 is CASGGRAPYEQYF. In DNA form, the CDR3 reads TGTGCCAGCGGCGGGAGGGCCCCATACGAGCAGTACTTC.

The chain is built from TRBV29-1 and TRBJ2-3, with 7 nucleotides matching TRBD2. There are 13 residues in the CDR3. J lost 0 bases, V lost 7 bases, and 4 bases had no gene match. The V gene's germline CDR1 is SQVTM and CDR2 ANQGSEA. As DNA, the CDR3 is TGCAGCGGGCTAGCGGCTAGCACAGATACGCAGTATTTT. Its translation is CSGLAASTDTQYF.

J is TRBJ2-1 and V is TRBV5-1; TRBD2 matches at 9 bases. This CDR3 comprises 14 residues. Germline loops: CDR1 SGHRS, CDR2 YFSETQ. J lost 5 bases, V lost 0 bases, and 0 bases had no gene match. The CDR3 sequence: CASSLEREDNEQFF. The CDR3 DNA sequence: TGCGCCAGCAGCTTGGAGCGGGAGGACAATGAGCAGTTCTTC.

This clone has just one count. The rearrangement joins TRBV7-7 to TRBJ2-1; 14 bases are shared with TRBD2. CDR1 and CDR2 (germline): SSHAT, FNYEAQ (reference sequence). This CDR3 is built from 16 residues. The ends lost 4 bases at V and 8 bases at J; junction bases unmatched: 7. This CDR3 reads CASSSGTSGSRHEQFF. The DNA for the CDR3 is TGTGCCAGCAGCTCGGGGACTAGCGGGAGTAGACATGAGCAGTTCTTC. The full variable domain, completed using reference TRBV7-7 and TRBJ2-1, is GAGVSQSPRYKVTKRGQDVTLRCDPISSHATLYWYQQALGQGPEFLTYFNYEAQPDKSGLPSDRFSAERPEGSISTLTIQRTEQRDSAMYRCASSSGTSGSRHEQFFGPGTRLTVL.

The chain links TRBV4-3 to TRBJ2-1; D is possibly TRBD2 (5 bases). The CDR3 sequence is 15 residues long. Looked up from germline, CDR1 is LGHNA and CDR2 is YSLEER. V was trimmed by 0 bases and J by 5 bases, leaving 11 bases between them. The CDR3, as DNA: TGCGCCAGCAGCCAAGAAGGGAGTAAGAACAATGAGCAGTTCTTC. Translation gives CASSQEGSKNNEQFF.

The chain combines TRBV19 with TRBJ1-1, with 7 bases fitting TRBD1. The CDR3 is 13 amino acids. Germline trimming cut 4 bases from V and 4 bases from J; bases unmatched to any gene: 3. Germline lookup yields CDR1 LNHDA and CDR2 SQIVND (reference sequence). CDR3 nucleotides: TGTGCCAGTAGTAGTCAGGGGGGCACTGAAGCTTTCTTT. It is translated as CASSSQGGTEAFF.

The sample holds one count of this clone. The chain links TRBV5-1 to TRBJ2-3; 13 bases align to TRBD2. This CDR3 has 18 residues. Looked up from germline, CDR1 is SGHRS and CDR2 is YFSETQ. V trimming: 0 bases; J trimming: 2 bases; junction bases outside the gene matches: 6. CDR3 amino acids: CASSLGLAGGAFTDTQYF. CDR3 nucleotides: TGCGCCAGCAGCTTGGGACTAGCGGGAGGAGCGTTCACAGATACGCAGTATTTT.

This chain links TRBV5-5 with TRBJ2-7; D is unresolved. CDR1 is SGHKS, CDR2 YYEKEE, per germline (reference sequence). The CDR3 totals 13 residues. V was shortened by 0 bases and J by 3 bases, with 7 bases between the two germline ends. In nucleotides, the CDR3 is TGTGCCAGCAGCTTGGGGCTCCACTACGAGCAGTACTTC. It codes for CASSLGLHYEQYF. Full variable domain (outside the CDR3, taken from reference TRBV5-5 and TRBJ2-7): DAGVTQSPTHLIKTRGQQVTLRCSPISGHKSVSWYQQVLGQGPQFIFQYYEKEERGRGNFPDRFSARQFPNYSSELNVNALLLGDSALYLCASSLGLHYEQYFGPGTRLTVT.

The chain carries TRBV7-2 and TRBJ2-7; no reliable D call. CDR3 length: 13 residues. CDR1 and CDR2 (germline): SGHTA, FQGNSA. The V gene lost 2 bases and the J gene lost 0 bases, with 5 bases spanning the gap. CDR3 coding DNA: TGTGCCAGCAGCTTATCGAGCTCCTACGAGCAGTACTTC. Residues: CASSLSSSYEQYF.

V and J are TRBV12-5 and TRBJ2-3; 8 bases agree with TRBD2. Per germline, CDR1 LGHNT and CDR2 FRNRAP. CDR3 length equals 16 residues. With V trimmed by 0 bases and J by 2 bases, 4 bases remained unmatched. The CDR3 DNA follows: TGTGCTAGTGGTTTGGTGTTGCGGGGGGCCACAGATACGCAGTATTTT. It translates to CASGLVLRGATDTQYF.

V and J are TRBV11-3 and TRBJ2-5; maybe TRBD2 (6 bases). Germline V gene data show CDR1 as SGHNT and CDR2 as YENEEA. This CDR3 is built from 14 residues. V lost 5 bases and J lost 4, with 14 bases in between. DNA of the CDR3: TGTGCCAGCAGCCACCGGGACTCAAGAGAGACCCAGTACTTC. This sequence encodes CASSHRDSRETQYF.

The CDR3 sequence: CASTRAGAGTGELFF. For the CDR3, the DNA is TGTGCCAGCACCAGAGCGGGGGCGGGCACCGGGGAGCTGTTTTTT. V and J are TRBV5-6 and TRBJ2-2; 8 nucleotides match TRBD2. J lost 4 bases, V lost 6 bases, and 8 bases had no gene match. The CDR3 totals 15 residues. Germline values: CDR1 SGHDT, CDR2 YYEEEE.

This clone appeared a single time. This sequence joins TRBV29-1 and TRBJ2-1; 7 positions match TRBD2. The germline V gene has CDR1 SQVTM and CDR2 ANQGSEA. The ends lost 8 bases at V and 8 bases at J; junction bases unmatched: 15. The CDR3 contains 14 residues. For the CDR3, the DNA is TGCAGCTCATGGGGGGGAGGGCCTGTTGATGAGCAGTTCTTC. It translates to CSSWGGGPVDEQFF.

The chain has TRBV28 and TRBJ2-5; D call uncertain. Trimming cost V 8 bases and J 1 base, with 20 bases left between them. Germline-derived CDR1 and CDR2 are MDHEN and SYDVKM. This CDR3 has 16 residues. CDR3 sequence reads: CASELGPGVTQETQYF. The DNA of the CDR3 is TGTGCCAGCGAGTTAGGCCCCGGAGTAACCCAAGAGACCCAGTACTTC. The full variable domain, rest sourced from reference TRBV28 and TRBJ2-5, is DVKVTQSSRYLVKRTGEKVFLECVQDMDHENMFWYRQDPGLGLRLIYFSYDVKMKEKGDIPEGYSVSREKKERFSLILESASTNQTSMYLCASELGPGVTQETQYFGPGTRLLVL.

This sequence joins TRBV6-1 and TRBJ1-3, with D possibly matching TRBD1 (5 bases). The germline gives CDR1 MNHNS, CDR2 SASEGT. CDR3 size: 16 residues. V shed 3 bases and J shed 0 bases, with 12 bases lying between them. The CDR3 DNA reads as TGTGCCAGCAGTGATCGGACATTCAGCTCTGGAAACACCATATATTTT. Translated, it gives CASSDRTFSSGNTIYF.

This sequence joins TRBV4-1 and TRBJ1-4; no clear D gene. The CDR3 is 16 amino acids. V was clipped by 4 bases and J by 7 bases, with 19 bases between them. Germline V gene sequence: CDR1 MGHRA, CDR2 YSYEKL. CDR3 DNA: TGCGCCAGCAGCCCCGGCGGCCGGGGAATAGGTGAAAAACTGTTTTTT. This sequence encodes CASSPGGRGIGEKLFF.